This T cell receptor beta chain is from a study of blood T cell repertoires in COVID-19. Background on the study: Researchers got acute and convalescent COVID-19 samples from the United States, Italy and Spain. T cells, B-cell-depleted T cells, or PBMCs supplied cDNA or gDNA.

In the study's own analysis: Estimation of nucleated cell counts relied on the amplification of reference gene primers. The table came from immunoSEQ multiplex PCR; TCRdb's copy has only in-frame clones and leaves some out. From that table come the V and J calls and clone size; the DNA was used to work out D and trimming. Of approximately 120,000 clones in the sample, about 85% were seen once. The TCR originated in an elderly man with active or convalescent COVID-19. Sequences were obtained from peripheral blood.

The CDR3 reads CASSVTGNVYEQYF. CDR3 coding DNA: TGTGCCAGCAGCGTAACCGGGAATGTATACGAGCAGTACTTC. The chain couples TRBV3-1 (or the pseudogene TRBV3-2) to TRBJ2-7, with D perhaps matching TRBD2 (5 bases). The CDR3 has 14 amino acids. Trimming took off 5 bases at V and 4 bases at J, with 15 bases between the two ends. Germline CDR1 is LGHDT and CDR2 is YNNKEL (reference sequence).